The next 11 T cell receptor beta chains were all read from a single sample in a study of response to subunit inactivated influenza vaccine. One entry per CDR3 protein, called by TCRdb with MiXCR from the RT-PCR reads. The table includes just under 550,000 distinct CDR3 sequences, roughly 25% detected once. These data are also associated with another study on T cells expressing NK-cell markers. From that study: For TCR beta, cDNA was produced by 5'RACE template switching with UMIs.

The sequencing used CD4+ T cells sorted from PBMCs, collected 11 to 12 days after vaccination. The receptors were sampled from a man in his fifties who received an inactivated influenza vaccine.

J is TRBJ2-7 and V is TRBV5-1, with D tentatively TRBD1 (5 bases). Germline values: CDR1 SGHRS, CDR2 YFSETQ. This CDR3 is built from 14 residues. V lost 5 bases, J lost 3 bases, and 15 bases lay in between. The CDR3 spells CASRQGSNDYEQYF. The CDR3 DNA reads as TGCGCCAGCAGGCAGGGCTCTAACGACTACGAGCAGTACTTC.

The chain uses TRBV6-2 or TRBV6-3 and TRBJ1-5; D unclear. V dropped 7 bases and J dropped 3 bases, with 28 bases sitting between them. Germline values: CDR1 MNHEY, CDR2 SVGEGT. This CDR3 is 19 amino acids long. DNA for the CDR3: TGTGCCAGCACCCCCGGGAGTTTCTTGGATTCCTTTAACAATCAGCCCCAGCATTTT. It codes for CASTPGSFLDSFNNQPQHF.

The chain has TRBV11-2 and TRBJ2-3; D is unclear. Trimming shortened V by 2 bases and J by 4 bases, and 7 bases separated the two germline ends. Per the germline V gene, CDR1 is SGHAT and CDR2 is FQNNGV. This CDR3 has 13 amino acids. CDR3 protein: CASSLLDPDTQYF. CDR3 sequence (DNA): TGTGCCAGCAGCTTATTGGATCCAGATACGCAGTATTTT.

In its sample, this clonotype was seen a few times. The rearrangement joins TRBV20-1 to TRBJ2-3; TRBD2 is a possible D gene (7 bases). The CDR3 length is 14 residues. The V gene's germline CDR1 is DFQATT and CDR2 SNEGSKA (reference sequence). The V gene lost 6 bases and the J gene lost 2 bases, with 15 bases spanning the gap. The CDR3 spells CSAALAGATDTQYF. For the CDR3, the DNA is TGCAGTGCGGCACTGGCGGGGGCCACAGATACGCAGTATTTT.

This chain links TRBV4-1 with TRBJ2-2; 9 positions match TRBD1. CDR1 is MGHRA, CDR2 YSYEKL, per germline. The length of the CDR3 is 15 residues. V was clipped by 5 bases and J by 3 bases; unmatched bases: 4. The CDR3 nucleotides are TGCGCCAGCAGCGAACAGGGGGCGCACACCGGGGAGCTGTTTTTT. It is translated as CASSEQGAHTGELFF.

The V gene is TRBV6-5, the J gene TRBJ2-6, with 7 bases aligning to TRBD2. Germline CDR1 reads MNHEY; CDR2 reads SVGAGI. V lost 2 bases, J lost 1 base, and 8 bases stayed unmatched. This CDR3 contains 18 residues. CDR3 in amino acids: CASSYGGGGLSGANVLTF. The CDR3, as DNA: TGTGCCAGCAGTTACGGTGGGGGGGGATTGTCTGGGGCCAACGTCCTGACTTTC.

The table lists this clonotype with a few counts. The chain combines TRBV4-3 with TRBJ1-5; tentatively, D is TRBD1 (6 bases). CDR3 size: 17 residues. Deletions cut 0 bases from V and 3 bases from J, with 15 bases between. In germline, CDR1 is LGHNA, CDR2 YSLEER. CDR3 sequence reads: CASSQELGAEVNQPQHF. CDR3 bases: TGCGCCAGCAGCCAAGAGCTGGGGGCGGAGGTCAATCAGCCCCAGCATTTT.

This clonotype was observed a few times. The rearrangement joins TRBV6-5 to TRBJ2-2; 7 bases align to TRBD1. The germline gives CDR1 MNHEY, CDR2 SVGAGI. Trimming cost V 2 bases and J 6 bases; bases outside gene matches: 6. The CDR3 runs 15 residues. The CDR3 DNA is TGTGCCAGCAGTTACGGAATAGGGGGCCCCGGGGAGCTGTTTTTT. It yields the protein CASSYGIGGPGELFF.

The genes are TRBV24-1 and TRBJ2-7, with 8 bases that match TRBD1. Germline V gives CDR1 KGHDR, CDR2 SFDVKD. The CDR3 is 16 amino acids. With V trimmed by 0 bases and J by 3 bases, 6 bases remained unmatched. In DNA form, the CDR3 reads TGTGCCACCAGTGATTTGGACAGGGGAAACTTCTACGAGCAGTACTTC. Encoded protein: CATSDLDRGNFYEQYF.

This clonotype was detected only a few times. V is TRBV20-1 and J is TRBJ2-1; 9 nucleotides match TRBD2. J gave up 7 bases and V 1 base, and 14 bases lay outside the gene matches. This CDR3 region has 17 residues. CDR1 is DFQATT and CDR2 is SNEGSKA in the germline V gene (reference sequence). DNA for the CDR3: TGCAGTGCTAGAGGCTTCCAGGGAGCGGGAGGAGGAAATGAGCAGTTCTTC. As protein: CSARGFQGAGGGNEQFF.

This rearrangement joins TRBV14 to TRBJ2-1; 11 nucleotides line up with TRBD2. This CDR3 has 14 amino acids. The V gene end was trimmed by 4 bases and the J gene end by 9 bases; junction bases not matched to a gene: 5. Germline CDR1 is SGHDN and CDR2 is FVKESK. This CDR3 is CASSLTSGGTEQFF. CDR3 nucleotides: TGTGCCAGCAGCCTCACTAGCGGGGGAACTGAGCAGTTCTTC.